Below are 32 T cell receptor beta chains sequenced from a single sample in a study of CD8 T cells in ankylosing spondylitis. One entry per CDR3 protein results from TCRdb running MiXCR on the 5' RACE reads. The sample lists fewer than 250,000 distinct CDR3 sequences; roughly a tenth were seen once. Sequencing was performed on blood, either unsorted or a sorted T cell fraction (not recorded which). All receptors come from a male donor with ankylosing spondylitis or in good health (not recorded which).

This clonotype was recorded at least ten times. The chain couples TRBV6-5 to TRBJ2-2; possible D gene TRBD2, 5 bases. V lost 4 bases and J lost 1, with 16 bases in between. CDR1 is MNHEY and CDR2 is SVGAGI in the germline V gene. The CDR3 contains 17 residues. CDR3 amino acids: CASSSLGLPLNTGELFF. The CDR3 DNA sequence: TGTGCCAGCAGTTCCCTCGGACTCCCCTTGAACACCGGGGAGCTGTTTTTT.

The table lists this clonotype with many counts. The chain links TRBV30 to TRBJ2-3; 7 bases align to TRBD1. The germline CDR1 and CDR2 sequences are GTSNPN and SVGIG (reference sequence). The CDR3 is 14 amino acids. V trimming: 3 bases; J trimming: 0 bases; junction bases outside the gene matches: 3. CDR3 sequence (DNA): TGTGCCTGGAGGGGACAGTCTAGCACAGATACGCAGTATTTT. Translated, it gives CAWRGQSSTDTQYF.

This rearrangement joins TRBV5-1 to TRBJ2-7; no firm D call. Germline-derived CDR1 and CDR2 are SGHRS and YFSETQ. This CDR3 is 13 amino acids long. Trimming removed 9 bases from V and 1 base from J, with 14 bases in between. The CDR3 is CANPGPLSYEQYF. Written as DNA, the CDR3 is TGCGCCAATCCGGGTCCGCTTTCCTACGAGCAGTACTTC.

There are many counts of this clonotype. The genes are TRBV10-2 and TRBJ2-7; D ambiguous. Trimming shortened V by 0 bases and J by 3 bases, and 0 bases separated the two germline ends. This CDR3 has 11 amino acids. CDR1 is WSHSY, CDR2 SAAADI, per germline. CDR3 sequence: CASSESYEQYF. The CDR3 DNA sequence: TGCGCCAGCAGTGAGTCCTACGAGCAGTACTTC.

This clonotype was detected many times. The chain combines TRBV11-3 with TRBJ2-4, with unresolved D. V was cut by 4 bases and J by 5 bases, with 6 bases left in between. The CDR3 is 12 amino acids. Germline V gives CDR1 SGHNT, CDR2 YENEEA. CDR3 loop: CASSSGQNIQYF. CDR3 coding DNA: TGTGCCAGCAGCTCGGGTCAAAACATTCAGTACTTC.

This clonotype showed up many times. The CDR3 sequence: CASSLGTTTEAFF. Here the CDR3 DNA reads TGCGCCAGCAGCTTGGGAACTACCACTGAAGCTTTCTTT. The chain has TRBV5-1 and TRBJ1-1; D is unresolved. CDR1 is SGHRS, CDR2 YFSETQ, per germline. The CDR3 is made up of 13 amino acids. V was trimmed by 0 bases and J by 4 bases, leaving 7 bases between them.

This clonotype has at least ten counts. V and J are TRBV20-1 and TRBJ1-1; D is unresolved. V lost 7 bases and J lost 0, with 9 bases in between. This CDR3 spans 12 amino acids. Germline V CDR1 and CDR2: DFQATT, SNEGSKA (reference sequence). The CDR3 here is CSVQVMNTEAFF. The CDR3 nucleotides read TGCAGTGTTCAGGTGATGAACACTGAAGCTTTCTTT.

The sample holds many counts of this clonotype. This chain links TRBV4-1 with TRBJ1-1, with 11 positions matching TRBD1. V was pared by 4 bases and J by 2 bases, with 6 bases of the junction left unmatched. The length of the CDR3 is 16 residues. Germline loops: CDR1 MGHRA, CDR2 YSYEKL. CDR3 residues: CASSPWTGGTNTEAFF. The CDR3 bases are TGCGCCAGCAGCCCCTGGACAGGGGGCACCAACACTGAAGCTTTCTTT.

This clonotype showed up many times. The rearrangement uses TRBV25-1 and TRBJ1-4; 8 bases agree with TRBD1. The CDR3 is 17 residues long. CDR1 is MGHDK, CDR2 SYGVNS, per germline. Trimming cost V 7 bases and J 0 bases; bases outside gene matches: 10. CDR3 in amino acids: CASKGTGFYSTNEKLFF. DNA for the CDR3: TGTGCCAGCAAGGGGACAGGATTTTATTCAACTAATGAAAAACTGTTTTTT.

The chain has TRBV7-2 and TRBJ1-1; D possibly corresponds to TRBD1 (5 bases). V gave up 2 bases and J gave up 10 bases, with 17 bases separating them. CDR1 SGHTA and CDR2 FQGNSA come from the germline V gene. The CDR3 covers 14 residues. The CDR3 DNA sequence: TGTGCCAGCAGCTTACCCGGGGCGCGGGGCAGAGCTTTCTTT. Its protein is CASSLPGARGRAFF.

This clonotype was seen ten or more times. This chain connects TRBV5-1 to TRBJ2-3, with D possibly matching TRBD1 (5 bases). Germline V gives CDR1 SGHRS, CDR2 YFSETQ. The V end lost 9 bases, the J end lost 1 base, and 15 bases lay between the germline ends. The CDR3 extends over 14 amino acids. This CDR3 is CATSILQGTDTQYF. The CDR3 DNA is TGCGCCACCTCAATCCTACAGGGCACAGATACGCAGTATTTT.

A word on this clonotype: One end of the junction is discordant with germline, which a read error may explain. The chain is built from TRBV4-2 and TRBJ2-7, with D possibly matching TRBD1 (5 bases). CDR3 size: 14 residues. Germline V gene data show CDR1 as LGHNA and CDR2 as YNFKEQ. The CDR3 DNA sequence: TGTGCCAGGAGCCCAGGGCTCATCTCCTACGAGCAGTACTTC. Translating gives CARSPGLISYEQYF.

The genes are TRBV12-3 or TRBV12-4 and TRBJ2-5; possibly TRBD1 or TRBD2 for D (6 bases each). This CDR3 comprises 14 residues. Trimming pared 7 bases from V and 1 base from J, leaving 13 bases between. As DNA, the CDR3 is TGTGCCAGCAAGGAGGGGGGAGGCCAAGAGACCCAGTACTTC. This translates into CASKEGGGQETQYF.

This clonotype was seen only a few times. J is TRBJ1-5 and V is TRBV7-9; no clear D. The CDR3 extends over 14 amino acids. Germline V CDR1 and CDR2: SEHNR, FQNEAQ (reference sequence). V lost 5 bases and J 5 bases, leaving 13 bases between the germline ends. CDR3 residues: CASSGRDNHQPQHF. The CDR3 bases are TGTGCCAGCAGCGGCCGGGATAATCATCAGCCCCAGCATTTT.

This clonotype was counted at least ten times. This sequence joins TRBV27 and TRBJ2-1, with 13 bases that match TRBD2. The CDR3 is 19 amino acids. V dropped 5 bases and J dropped 7; count of bases not matched to a gene: 17. Germline V gene data show CDR1 as MNHEY and CDR2 as SMNVEV (reference sequence). CDR3 region: CASSPTLAGGVWGVNEQFF. The CDR3 coding sequence is TGTGCCAGCAGTCCAACACTAGCGGGGGGGGTTTGGGGAGTGAATGAGCAGTTCTTC.

This clonotype has at least ten counts. The chain combines TRBV4-2 with TRBJ2-1; 10 bases fit TRBD2. The CDR3 totals 15 residues. In germline, CDR1 is LGHNA, CDR2 YNFKEQ. The J segment lost 12 bases and the V segment lost 0 bases, leaving 8 bases of the junction unmatched. CDR3 in DNA: TGTGCCAGCAGCCAAGAAACGCTAGCGGGAGTGGGGCAGTTCTTC. It codes for CASSQETLAGVGQFF.

Many counts were recorded for this clonotype. V gene TRBV5-1 combines with J gene TRBJ1-2; TRBD1 might be the D (5 bases). CDR1 and CDR2 from the germline V gene are SGHRS and YFSETQ. This CDR3 has 16 residues. Trimming left V 0 bases short and J 0 bases short, with 12 bases between. CDR3 sequence (DNA): TGCGCCAGCAGCTTGGATATCGGGACGGCTAACTATGGCTACACCTTC. Protein sequence: CASSLDIGTANYGYTF.

At least ten counts were recorded for this clonotype. The chain has TRBV27 and TRBJ2-2; a possible D gene is TRBD1 (6 bases). V dropped 0 bases and J dropped 2 bases, with 10 bases sitting between them. Germline loops: CDR1 MNHEY, CDR2 SMNVEV (reference sequence). The CDR3 loop spans 16 amino acids. CDR3: CASSLSSGVNTGELFF. The CDR3 nucleotides are TGTGCCAGCAGTTTATCGTCAGGGGTTAACACCGGGGAGCTGTTTTTT.

This clonotype has a count of ten or more. The chain is built from TRBV5-1 and TRBJ2-5; D might be TRBD2 (5 bases). Trimming took 4 bases from V and 2 from J, leaving 9 bases between them. The germline CDR1 and CDR2 sequences are SGHRS and YFSETQ. This CDR3 comprises 13 residues. The CDR3: CASSPGLQETQYF. Written as DNA, the CDR3 is TGCGCCAGCAGCCCCGGACTGCAAGAGACCCAGTACTTC.

Ten or more counts support this clonotype. The chain is built from TRBV30 and TRBJ1-1; maybe TRBD1 (5 bases). V shed 2 bases and J shed 0 bases, with 16 bases lying between them. CDR3 length equals 16 residues. From germline, CDR1 is GTSNPN and CDR2 SVGIG (reference sequence). The CDR3 spells CAWSMILTVMNTEAFF. The CDR3, as DNA: TGTGCCTGGAGTATGATCCTGACAGTCATGAACACTGAAGCTTTCTTT.

There are many counts of this clonotype. The chain recombines TRBV2 with TRBJ2-5; 13 bases are shared with TRBD2. Germline V gene lookup returns CDR1 SNHLY and CDR2 FYNNEI. J gave up 2 bases and V 7 bases, and 4 bases lay outside the gene matches. CDR3 length: 15 residues. In nucleotides, the CDR3 is TGTGCCAGCACCAAACTAGCGGGAGGGCAAGAGACCCAGTACTTC. Its protein is CASTKLAGGQETQYF.

This clonotype was seen many times. The chain links TRBV20-1 to TRBJ2-1, with 8 bases lining up with TRBD2. CDR1 is DFQATT, CDR2 SNEGSKA, per germline (reference sequence). The CDR3 is made up of 17 amino acids. After removal of 3 bases from V and 5 bases from J, the junction contained 15 bases not matched to a gene. CDR3 loop: CSASIPGPGGRNNEQFF. In DNA, the CDR3 is TGCAGTGCTAGCATCCCGGGGCCGGGAGGGAGAAACAATGAGCAGTTCTTC.

This rearrangement joins TRBV20-1 to TRBJ2-5; a possible D gene is TRBD2 (5 bases). Germline lookup yields CDR1 DFQATT and CDR2 SNEGSKA (reference sequence). Trimming took 1 base from V and 0 from J, leaving 15 bases between them. This CDR3 has 16 amino acids. The CDR3 coding sequence is TGCAGTGCTAGAGTCGGGTCGAGGCGGGACCAAGAGACCCAGTACTTC. It specifies CSARVGSRRDQETQYF.

This clonotype was seen at least ten times. The chain couples TRBV28 to TRBJ1-3; TRBD1 matches 9 bases. Germline values: CDR1 MDHEN, CDR2 SYDVKM. The CDR3 loop spans 18 amino acids. V was clipped by 5 bases and J by 0 bases; unmatched bases: 11. CDR3 bases: TGTGCCAGCAGTATATTGAGGACAGGGGTCCACTCTGGAAACACCATATATTTT. It yields the protein CASSILRTGVHSGNTIYF.

The V call is TRBV5-1, the J call TRBJ1-1; 9 nucleotides match TRBD1. Germline V lookup: CDR1 SGHRS, CDR2 YFSETQ. The CDR3 is 17 residues long. The J segment lost 1 base and the V segment lost 4 bases, leaving 11 bases of the junction unmatched. The CDR3 sequence is CASSLVPGQGPNTEAFF. The DNA of the CDR3 is TGCGCCAGCAGCCTAGTCCCGGGACAGGGTCCGAACACTGAAGCTTTCTTT. Variable domain in full (rest from reference TRBV5-1 and TRBJ1-1): KAGVTQTPRYLIKTRGQQVTLSCSPISGHRSVSWYQQTPGQGLQFLFEYFSETQRNKGNFPGRFSGRQFSNSRSEMNVSTLELGDSALYLCASSLVPGQGPNTEAFFGQGTRLTVV.

This clonotype was counted at least ten times. The chain uses TRBV4-1 and TRBJ1-1; D ambiguous. The CDR3 runs 15 residues. Germline CDR1 is MGHRA and CDR2 is YSYEKL. V lost 2 bases and J 0 bases, leaving 10 bases between the germline ends. Here the CDR3 DNA reads TGCGCCAGCAGCCAAACAACAGCCATGAACACTGAAGCTTTCTTT. This codes for CASSQTTAMNTEAFF.

This clonotype showed up many times. J is TRBJ1-2 and V is TRBV20-1, with 8 bases aligning to TRBD1. Germline CDR1 reads DFQATT; CDR2 reads SNEGSKA (reference sequence). Losses at the gene ends were 2 bases for V and 10 bases for J; bases not matched to a gene: 9. The CDR3 loop spans 13 amino acids. The CDR3 region is CSARRTGSVDYTF. CDR3 nucleotide sequence: TGCAGTGCTAGAAGGACAGGGAGTGTCGACTACACCTTC.

This clonotype appeared many times. The V and J genes are TRBV7-2 and TRBJ2-4; D is possibly TRBD1 (6 bases). Trimming cost V 5 bases and J 8 bases, with 13 bases left between them. Germline values: CDR1 SGHTA, CDR2 FQGNSA. The CDR3 is 13 residues long. CDR3 loop: CASSRMPGDIQYF. The CDR3 coding sequence is TGTGCCAGCAGCAGGATGCCAGGGGACATTCAGTACTTC.

This clonotype was counted ten times or more. V is TRBV29-1 and J is TRBJ1-5, with TRBD1 as a possible D gene (6 bases). V was shortened by 3 bases and J by 7 bases, with 10 bases between the two germline ends. The CDR3 consists of 12 residues. Germline V gene lookup returns CDR1 SQVTM and CDR2 ANQGSEA. The CDR3 DNA is TGCAGCGTTGAGGGGGGGGGCCAGCCCCAGCATTTT. Amino acid sequence: CSVEGGGQPQHF.

This clonotype was observed at least ten times. The genes are TRBV3-1 and TRBJ2-1; 10 positions match TRBD2. Germline loops: CDR1 LGHDT, CDR2 YNNKEL (reference sequence). Trimming removed 1 base from V and 9 bases from J; junction bases left unmatched: 6. This CDR3 has 15 amino acids. The CDR3 DNA follows: TGTGCCAGCAGCCAAGGGGGACTAGCGCCCGTTGAGCAGTTCTTC. Translated: CASSQGGLAPVEQFF.

In this sample, this clonotype turned up a few times. This chain links TRBV27 with TRBJ2-3, with D possibly TRBD1 on 6 matching bases. The CDR3 length is 13 residues. V lost 5 bases and J lost 2, with 8 bases in between. Per the germline V gene, CDR1 is MNHEY and CDR2 is SMNVEV (reference sequence). The CDR3, as DNA: TGTGCCAGCAGTCCAGGGGTCACAGATACGCAGTATTTT. It codes for CASSPGVTDTQYF.

In this sample, this clonotype turned up a few times. CDR3 amino acids: CSVGSLDGYTF. The CDR3 DNA sequence: TGCAGCGTTGGAAGTTTGGATGGCTACACCTTC. V usage is TRBV29-1 and J usage is TRBJ1-2, with D unresolved. With 4 bases removed from V and 6 bases from J, the gap between germline ends came to 9 bases. In germline, CDR1 is SQVTM, CDR2 ANQGSEA. The CDR3 is made up of 11 amino acids.